This TCR beta chain appears in the sequencing data of a study of blood T cells in healthy people across ages. CDR1 is MNHEY and CDR2 is SVGAGI in the germline V gene. The CDR3 consists of 15 residues. V lost 2 bases, J lost 5 bases, and 7 bases stayed unmatched. PCR was performed a second time for 7 to 11 cycles using a sample-barcoded 5' primer and a J-beta primer mix. TCRdb itself ran the 5' RACE reads through MiXCR, one entry per CDR3 protein. This table has 1.5 million to 2 million distinct CDR3 sequences, around half appearing once. The chain joins TRBV6-5 to TRBJ2-3; 7 bases line up with TRBD1. The sequencing sample was made of blood. This receptor was obtained from a woman between 35 and 50 years old in good health. CDR3 in DNA: TGTGCCAGCAGTTACAGAGCAGGGGGAGAAGATACGCAGTATTTT. This gives the protein CASSYRAGGEDTQYF.